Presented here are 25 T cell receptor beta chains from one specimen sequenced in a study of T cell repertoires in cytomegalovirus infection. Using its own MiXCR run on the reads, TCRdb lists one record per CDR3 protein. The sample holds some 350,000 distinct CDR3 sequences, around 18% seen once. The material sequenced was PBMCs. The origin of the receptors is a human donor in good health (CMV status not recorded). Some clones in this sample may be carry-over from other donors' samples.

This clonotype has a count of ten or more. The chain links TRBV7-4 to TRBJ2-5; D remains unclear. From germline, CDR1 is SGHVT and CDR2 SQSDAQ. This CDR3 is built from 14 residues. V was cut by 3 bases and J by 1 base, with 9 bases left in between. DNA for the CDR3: TGTGCCAGCAGCTTGGGCCGTACCCAAGAGACCCAGTACTTC. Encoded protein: CASSLGRTQETQYF.

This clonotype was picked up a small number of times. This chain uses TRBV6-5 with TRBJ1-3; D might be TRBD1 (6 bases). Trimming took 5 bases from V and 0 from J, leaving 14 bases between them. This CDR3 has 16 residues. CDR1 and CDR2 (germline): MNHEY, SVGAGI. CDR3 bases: TGTGCCAGCAGTCGCCCGGGACATAACTCTGGAAACACCATATATTTT. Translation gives CASSRPGHNSGNTIYF.

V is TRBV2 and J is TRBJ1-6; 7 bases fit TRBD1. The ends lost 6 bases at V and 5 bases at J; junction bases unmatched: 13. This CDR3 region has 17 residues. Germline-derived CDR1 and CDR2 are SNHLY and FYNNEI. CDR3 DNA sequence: TGTGCCAGCAGCCTAAGACTTCGGACAGGCGATAATTCACCCCTCCACTTT. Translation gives CASSLRLRTGDNSPLHF.

CDR3 bases: TGTGCCAGCAGTCTCCATCTTGGGGGACTTGGCACTGAAGCTTTCTTT. Translated: CASSLHLGGLGTEAFF. This chain joins TRBV27 and TRBJ1-1; maybe TRBD1 (5 bases). This CDR3 has 16 residues. With 5 bases removed from V and 4 bases from J, the gap between germline ends came to 20 bases. The germline V gene encodes CDR1 MNHEY and CDR2 SMNVEV (reference sequence).

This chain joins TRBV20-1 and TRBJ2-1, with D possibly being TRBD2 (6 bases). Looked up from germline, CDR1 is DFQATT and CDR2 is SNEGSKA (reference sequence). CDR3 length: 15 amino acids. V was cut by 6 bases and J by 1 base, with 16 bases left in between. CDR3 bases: TGCAGTGCCACCTTTTATAGCGGTTCCTACAATGAGCAGTTCTTC. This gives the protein CSATFYSGSYNEQFF.

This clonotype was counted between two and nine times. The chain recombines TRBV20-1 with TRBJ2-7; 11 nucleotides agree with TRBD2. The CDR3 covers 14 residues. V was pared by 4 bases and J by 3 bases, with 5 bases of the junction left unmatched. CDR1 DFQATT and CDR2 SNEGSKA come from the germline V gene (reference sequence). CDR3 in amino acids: CSATRLAGIYEQYF. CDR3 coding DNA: TGCAGTGCTACCAGACTAGCGGGGATCTACGAGCAGTACTTC.

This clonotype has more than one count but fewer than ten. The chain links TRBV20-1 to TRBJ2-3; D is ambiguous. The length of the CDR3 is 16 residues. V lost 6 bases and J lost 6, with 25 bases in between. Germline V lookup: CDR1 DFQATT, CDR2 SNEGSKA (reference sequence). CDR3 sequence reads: CSAEPLMVVRGDTQYF. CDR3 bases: TGCAGTGCCGAACCCCTTATGGTGGTCCGTGGCGATACGCAGTATTTT.

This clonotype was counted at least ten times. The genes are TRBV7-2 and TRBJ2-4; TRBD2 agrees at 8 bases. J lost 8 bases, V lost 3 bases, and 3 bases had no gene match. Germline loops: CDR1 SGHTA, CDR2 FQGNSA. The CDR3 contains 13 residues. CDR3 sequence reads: CASSFGLADIQYF. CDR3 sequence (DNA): TGTGCCAGCAGCTTCGGACTAGCCGACATTCAGTACTTC. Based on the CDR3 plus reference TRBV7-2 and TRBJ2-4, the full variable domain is GAGVSQSPSNKVTEKGKDVELRCDPISGHTALYWYRQSLGQGLEFLIYFQGNSAPDKSGLPSDRFSAERTGGSVSTLTIQRTQQEDSAVYLCASSFGLADIQYFGAGTRLSVL.

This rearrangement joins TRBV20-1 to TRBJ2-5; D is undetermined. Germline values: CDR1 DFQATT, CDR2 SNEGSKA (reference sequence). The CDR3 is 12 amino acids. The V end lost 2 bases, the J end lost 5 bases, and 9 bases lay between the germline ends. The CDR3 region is CSARPSMETQYF. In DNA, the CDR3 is TGCAGTGCTAGACCCTCGATGGAGACCCAGTACTTC.

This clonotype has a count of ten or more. The CDR3 spells CASTGLGNQPQHF. The DNA for the CDR3 is TGTGCCAGTACAGGGCTGGGCAATCAGCCCCAGCATTTT. This sequence joins TRBV19 and TRBJ1-5, with TRBD1 as a possible D gene (5 bases). This CDR3 region has 13 residues. The germline V gene has CDR1 LNHDA and CDR2 SQIVND (reference sequence). Trimming took off 7 bases at V and 2 bases at J, with 9 bases between the two ends.

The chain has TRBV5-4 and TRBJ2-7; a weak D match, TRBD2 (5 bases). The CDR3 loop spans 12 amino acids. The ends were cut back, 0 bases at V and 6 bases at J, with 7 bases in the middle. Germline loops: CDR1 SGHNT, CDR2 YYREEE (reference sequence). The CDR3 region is CASSLGGLEQYF. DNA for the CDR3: TGTGCCAGCAGCTTGGGAGGGCTCGAGCAGTACTTC.

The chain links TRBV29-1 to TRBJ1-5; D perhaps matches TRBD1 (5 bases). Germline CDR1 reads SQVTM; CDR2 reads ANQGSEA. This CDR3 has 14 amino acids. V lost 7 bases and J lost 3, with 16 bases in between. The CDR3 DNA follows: TGCAGCGCCCTAGTTGGGGCAGCCAATCAGCCCCAGCATTTT. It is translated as CSALVGAANQPQHF.

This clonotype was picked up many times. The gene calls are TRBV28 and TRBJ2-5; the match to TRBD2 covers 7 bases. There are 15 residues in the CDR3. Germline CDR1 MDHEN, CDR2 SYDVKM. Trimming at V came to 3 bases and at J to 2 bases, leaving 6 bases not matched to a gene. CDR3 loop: CASSFAGVRQETQYF. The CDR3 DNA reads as TGTGCCAGCAGTTTTGCGGGAGTACGGCAAGAGACCCAGTACTTC.

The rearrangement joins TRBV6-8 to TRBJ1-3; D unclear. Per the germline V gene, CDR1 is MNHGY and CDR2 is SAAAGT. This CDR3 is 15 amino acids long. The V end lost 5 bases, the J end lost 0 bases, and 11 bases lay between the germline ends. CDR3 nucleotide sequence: TGTGCCAGCAGTCCATGGACCATCTCTGGAAACACCATATATTTT. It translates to CASSPWTISGNTIYF.

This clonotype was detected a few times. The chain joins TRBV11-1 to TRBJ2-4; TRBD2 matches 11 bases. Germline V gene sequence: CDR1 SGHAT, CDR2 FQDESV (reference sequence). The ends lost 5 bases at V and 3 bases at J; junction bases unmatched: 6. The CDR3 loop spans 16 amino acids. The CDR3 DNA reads TGTGCCAGCAGCCCACCTAGCGGGGGGATCAAAAACATTCAGTACTTC. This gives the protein CASSPPSGGIKNIQYF. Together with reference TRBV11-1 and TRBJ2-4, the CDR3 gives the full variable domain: EAEVAQSPRYKITEKSQAVAFWCDPISGHATLYWYRQILGQGPELLVQFQDESVVDDSQLPKDRFSAERLKGVDSTLKIQPAELGDSAMYLCASSPPSGGIKNIQYFGAGTRLSVL.

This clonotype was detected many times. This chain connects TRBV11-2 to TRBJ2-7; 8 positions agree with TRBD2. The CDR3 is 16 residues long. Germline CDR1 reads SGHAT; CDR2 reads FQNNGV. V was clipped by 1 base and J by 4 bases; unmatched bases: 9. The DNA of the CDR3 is TGTGCCAGCAGCTTAGGGATCGGGAGGGCCGATTACGAGCAGTACTTC. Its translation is CASSLGIGRADYEQYF. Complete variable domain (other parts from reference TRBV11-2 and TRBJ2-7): EAGVAQSPRYKIIEKRQSVAFWCNPISGHATLYWYQQILGQGPKLLIQFQNNGVVDDSQLPKDRFSAERLKGVDSTLKIQPAKLEDSAVYLCASSLGIGRADYEQYFGPGTRLTVT.

CDR3 sequence (DNA): TGCAGCGTTGCTAGGGCCCCCTACGAGCAGTACTTC. Translation gives CSVARAPYEQYF. The gene calls are TRBV29-1 and TRBJ2-7; D is ambiguous. CDR1 and CDR2 (germline): SQVTM, ANQGSEA. This CDR3 region has 12 residues. Trimming shortened V by 4 bases and J by 2 bases, and 9 bases separated the two germline ends.

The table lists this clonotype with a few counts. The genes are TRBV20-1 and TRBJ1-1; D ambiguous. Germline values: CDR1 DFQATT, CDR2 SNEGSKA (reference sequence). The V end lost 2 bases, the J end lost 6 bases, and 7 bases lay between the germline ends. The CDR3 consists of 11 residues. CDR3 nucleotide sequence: TGCAGTGCTAGATTGCCTCCTGAAGCTTTCTTT. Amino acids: CSARLPPEAFF.

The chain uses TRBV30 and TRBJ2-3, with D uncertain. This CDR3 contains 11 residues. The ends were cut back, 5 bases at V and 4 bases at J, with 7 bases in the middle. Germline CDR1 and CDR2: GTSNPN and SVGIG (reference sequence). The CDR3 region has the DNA TGTGCCTGGGGACCCTCAGATACGCAGTATTTT. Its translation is CAWGPSDTQYF.

CDR3 amino acids: CASTQRDGQAPLDDNEQFF. The CDR3 bases are TGTGCCAGCACCCAACGAGATGGACAGGCACCTCTGGATGACAATGAGCAGTTCTTC. The V call is TRBV6-1, the J call TRBJ2-1; 7 bases match TRBD1. The CDR3 contains 19 residues. CDR1 MNHNS and CDR2 SASEGT come from the germline V gene. V lost 7 bases to trimming and J lost 5 bases; unmatched junction nucleotides: 23.

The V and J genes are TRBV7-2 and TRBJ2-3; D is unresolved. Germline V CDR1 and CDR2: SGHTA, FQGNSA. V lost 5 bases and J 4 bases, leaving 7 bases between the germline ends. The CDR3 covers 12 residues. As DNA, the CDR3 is TGTGCCAGCAGCCAAGACTCAGATACGCAGTATTTT. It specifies CASSQDSDTQYF.

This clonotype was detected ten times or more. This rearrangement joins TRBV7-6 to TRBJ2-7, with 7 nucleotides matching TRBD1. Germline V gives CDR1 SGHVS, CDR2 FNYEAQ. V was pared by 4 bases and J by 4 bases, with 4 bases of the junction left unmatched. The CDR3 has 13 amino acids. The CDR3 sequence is CASSSGGAYEQYF. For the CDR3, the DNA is TGTGCCAGCAGCTCAGGGGGTGCATACGAGCAGTACTTC.

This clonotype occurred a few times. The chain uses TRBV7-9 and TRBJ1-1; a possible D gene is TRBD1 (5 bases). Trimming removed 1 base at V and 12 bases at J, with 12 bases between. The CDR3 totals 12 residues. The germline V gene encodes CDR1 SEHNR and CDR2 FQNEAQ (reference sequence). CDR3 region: CASSLEGSTPFF. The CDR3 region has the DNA TGTGCCAGCAGCTTAGAGGGGTCCACTCCTTTCTTT.

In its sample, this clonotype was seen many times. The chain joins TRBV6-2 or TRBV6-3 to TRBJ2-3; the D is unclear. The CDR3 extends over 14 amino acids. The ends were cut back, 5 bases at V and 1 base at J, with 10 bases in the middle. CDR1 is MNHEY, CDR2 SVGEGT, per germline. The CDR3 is CASSLPERTDTQYF. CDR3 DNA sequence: TGTGCCAGCAGTCTTCCCGAACGCACAGATACGCAGTATTTT.

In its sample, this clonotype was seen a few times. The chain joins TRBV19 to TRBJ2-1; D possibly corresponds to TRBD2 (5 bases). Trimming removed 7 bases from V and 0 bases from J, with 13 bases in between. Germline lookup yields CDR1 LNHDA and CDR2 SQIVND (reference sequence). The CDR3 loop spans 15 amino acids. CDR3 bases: TGTGCCAGTAATCGAGCGGAAAGCTCCTACAATGAGCAGTTCTTC. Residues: CASNRAESSYNEQFF.